This T cell receptor beta chain was documented in a study of T cell changes during pregnancy in multiple sclerosis. The table came from immunoSEQ multiplex PCR; TCRdb's copy has only in-frame clones and leaves some out. Of 75,000 to 95,000 clones listed, roughly 90% are singletons. This CDR3 has 16 residues. The trim removed 0 bases at V and 2 bases at J, leaving 6 bases unmatched. Germline V gene sequence: CDR1 SGHRS, CDR2 YFSETQ. V and J are TRBV5-1 and TRBJ2-3, with 7 nucleotides matching TRBD2. The sample here was peripheral blood, taken in the first trimester of pregnancy. This clonotype was sampled from a female donor in good health, enrolled as a control in a pregnancy study. The CDR3 bases are TGCGCCAGCAGCTTGGCCGGAGCGGGGACCACAGATACGCAGTATTTT. Amino acids: CASSLAGAGTTDTQYF.